A selection of T cell receptor beta chains follows, all from one sample in a study of blood T cell repertoires in COVID-19. Profiled with immunoSEQ multiplex PCR; TCRdb holds only in-frame clones, not every one. The data hold 350,000 to 500,000 clones, with roughly 88% observed a single time. Material for sequencing was PBMCs or T cells enriched from blood (not recorded which). The source of these receptors is a woman aged 18-29 years who had been exposed to COVID-19. CDR3s include the opening cysteine and the closing phenylalanine or tryptophan. Fields, in order: D gene, clone size, J gene, V gene, CDR3 protein, CDR3 DNA. A D gene is named only where the DNA matches it firmly. Clone size is stated in some rows and not others, as once, few, many or a class when expanded.

D: TRBD1
size: NA
J: TRBJ1-5
V: TRBV2
CDR3: CASRQGSNQPQHF
DNA: TGTGCCAGTAGACAGGGGAGTAATCAGCCCCAGCATTTT

D: TRBD1
size: NA
J: TRBJ1-6
V: TRBV7-6
CDR3: CASSLGGGGNSPLHF
DNA: TGTGCCAGCAGCTTAGGAGGGGGCGGTAATTCACCCCTCCACTTT

D: NA
size: NA
J: TRBJ1-6
V: TRBV3-1/TRBV3-2
CDR3: CASSPICLVRTAYNSPLHF
DNA: TGTGCCAGCAGCCCCATCTGCTTAGTACGGACAGCATATAATTCACCCCTCCACTTT

D: NA
size: NA
J: TRBJ2-7
V: TRBV16
CDR3: CASSHAGAGYEQYF
DNA: TGTGCCAGCAGCCATGCCGGAGCGGGCTACGAGCAGTACTTC

D: TRBD1
size: NA
J: TRBJ1-4
V: TRBV2
CDR3: CASSPGQGVGKLFF
DNA: TGTGCCAGCAGTCCGGGACAGGGAGTGGGAAAACTGTTTTTT

D: TRBD2
size: once
J: TRBJ2-7
V: TRBV7-3
CDR3: CASSVSGGAYEQYF
DNA: TGTGCCAGCAGCGTTAGCGGGGGGGCGTACGAGCAGTACTTC

D: TRBD1
size: NA
J: TRBJ1-6
V: TRBV28
CDR3: CASGLSPGTAYSPLHF
DNA: TGTGCCAGCGGATTGAGCCCCGGGACAGCCTATTCACCCCTCCACTTT

D: NA
size: NA
J: TRBJ1-6
V: TRBV11-2
CDR3: CASSRDTYNSPLHF
DNA: TGTGCCAGCAGCCGGGACACGTATAATTCACCCCTCCACTTT

D: NA
size: NA
J: TRBJ1-4
V: TRBV7-9
CDR3: CASSLALTRAATNEKLFF
DNA: TGTGCCAGCAGCTTAGCGTTGACGAGGGCGGCAACTAATGAAAAACTGTTTTTT

D: NA
size: few
J: TRBJ1-6
V: TRBV19
CDR3: CASSTGGFNSPLHF
DNA: TGTGCCAGTAGTACAGGTGGCTTTAATTCACCCCTCCACTTT

D: NA
size: NA
J: TRBJ1-4
V: TRBV29-1
CDR3: CSVEDGGSLATNEKLFF
DNA: TGCAGCGTTGAAGATGGAGGCAGCCTGGCAACTAATGAAAAACTGTTTTTT

D: TRBD2
size: NA
J: TRBJ2-3
V: TRBV5-4
CDR3: CASSFPPGRGMKDTQYF
DNA: TGTGCCAGCAGCTTCCCCCCGGGGAGGGGCATGAAAGATACGCAGTATTTT

D: TRBD1
size: NA
J: TRBJ2-1
V: TRBV25-1
CDR3: CASAGTGGSNEQFF
DNA: TGTGCCAGCGCTGGGACAGGGGGTTCCAATGAGCAGTTCTTC

D: TRBD1
size: NA
J: TRBJ1-4
V: TRBV6-5
CDR3: CASSYGQGNEKLFF
DNA: TGTGCCAGCAGTTACGGACAGGGTAATGAAAAACTGTTTTTT

D: NA
size: NA
J: TRBJ2-7
V: TRBV5-1
CDR3: CASSLGGGFLEQYF
DNA: TGCGCCAGCAGCTTGGGAGGCGGCTTTCTAGAGCAGTACTTC

D: NA
size: NA
J: TRBJ1-2
V: TRBV28
CDR3: CASSLIPQQVGYTF
DNA: TGTGCCAGCAGTCTTATCCCCCAACAGGTTGGCTACACCTTC

D: TRBD2
size: NA
J: TRBJ2-1
V: TRBV18
CDR3: CASSQGSGGSYNEQFF
DNA: TGTGCCAGCTCACAGGGTAGCGGGGGCTCCTACAATGAGCAGTTCTTC

D: NA
size: few
J: TRBJ1-2
V: TRBV6-6
CDR3: CASKPGSNGYTF
DNA: TGTGCCAGCAAACCCGGGTCGAATGGCTACACCTTC

D: NA
size: NA
J: TRBJ1-2
V: TRBV12-3/TRBV12-4
CDR3: CASNTLGGGYTF
DNA: TGTGCCAGTAATACTCTAGGGGGTGGCTACACCTTC

D: TRBD2
size: NA
J: TRBJ2-1
V: TRBV28
CDR3: CASSPGAGGPRGEQFF
DNA: TGTGCCAGCAGCCCCGGAGCGGGAGGGCCACGGGGTGAGCAGTTCTTC

D: NA
size: NA
J: TRBJ1-5
V: TRBV18
CDR3: CASSQTQISNQPQHF
DNA: TGTGCCAGCTCACAAACACAGATTAGCAATCAGCCCCAGCATTTT

D: NA
size: NA
J: TRBJ1-1
V: TRBV19
CDR3: CASSIPAGLNTEAFF
DNA: TGTGCCAGTAGTATCCCCGCAGGTTTGAACACTGAAGCTTTCTTT

D: TRBD1
size: NA
J: TRBJ1-2
V: TRBV7-8
CDR3: CASSLGGTGGLGYTF
DNA: TGTGCCAGCAGCTTAGGGGGGACAGGTGGGCTTGGCTACACCTTC

D: NA
size: NA
J: TRBJ2-2
V: TRBV2
CDR3: CASAEGGPLGELFF
DNA: TGTGCCAGCGCCGAAGGTGGGCCACTTGGGGAGCTGTTTTTT

D: TRBD2
size: NA
J: TRBJ2-1
V: TRBV5-5
CDR3: CASTRTSGIYNEQFF
DNA: TGTGCCAGCACCAGGACTAGCGGGATATACAATGAGCAGTTCTTC

D: TRBD1
size: NA
J: TRBJ2-4
V: TRBV9
CDR3: CASSAGQTKNIQYF
DNA: TGTGCCAGCAGCGCGGGACAGACCAAAAACATTCAGTACTTC

D: NA
size: NA
J: TRBJ2-2
V: TRBV13
CDR3: CASSLGVAAPGELFF
DNA: TGTGCCAGCAGCTTAGGCGTAGCGGCCCCCGGGGAGCTGTTTTTT

D: NA
size: NA
J: TRBJ2-3
V: TRBV18
CDR3: CASSPRLSMDTQYF
DNA: TGTGCCAGCTCACCTCGACTATCGATGGATACGCAGTATTTT

D: TRBD1
size: NA
J: TRBJ1-3
V: TRBV28
CDR3: CASWDSAFSGNTIYF
DNA: TGTGCCAGTTGGGACAGCGCTTTCTCTGGAAACACCATATATTTT

D: TRBD2
size: NA
J: TRBJ2-5
V: TRBV7-9
CDR3: CASSFLALTSGSFQETQYF
DNA: TGTGCCAGCAGCTTTTTGGCCCTGACTAGCGGGAGTTTCCAAGAGACCCAGTACTTC

D: NA
size: NA
J: TRBJ2-3
V: TRBV3-1/TRBV3-2
CDR3: CASRALSDTQYF
DNA: TGTGCCAGCAGGGCCTTGTCGGATACGCAGTATTTT

D: NA
size: once
J: TRBJ2-7
V: TRBV6-5
CDR3: CASRRAGGEQYF
DNA: TGTGCCAGCAGAAGGGCGGGTGGAGAGCAGTACTTC

D: NA
size: NA
J: TRBJ1-1
V: TRBV9
CDR3: CASSDRFDARGAFF
DNA: TGTGCCAGCAGCGACAGGTTTGATGCTAGGGGAGCTTTCTTT

D: TRBD1
size: NA
J: TRBJ1-2
V: TRBV29-1
CDR3: CSARSGTGSYGYTF
DNA: TGCAGCGCCCGGTCTGGGACAGGGTCATATGGCTACACCTTC

D: NA
size: NA
J: TRBJ1-1
V: TRBV11-2
CDR3: CASSLQVGDTEAFF
DNA: TGTGCCAGCAGCTTGCAGGTCGGGGACACTGAAGCTTTCTTT

D: TRBD1
size: NA
J: TRBJ1-5
V: TRBV2
CDR3: CASSARGLGNQPQHF
DNA: TGTGCCAGCAGCGCCAGGGGGCTTGGCAATCAGCCCCAGCATTTT

D: TRBD1
size: NA
J: TRBJ1-1
V: TRBV28
CDR3: CASSLSRTGKAFF
DNA: TGTGCCAGCAGTTTATCCCGGACAGGGAAAGCTTTCTTT

D: NA
size: NA
J: TRBJ1-1
V: TRBV28
CDR3: CASSLTTNTEAFF
DNA: TGTGCCAGCAGTTTAACGACTAACACTGAAGCTTTCTTT

D: NA
size: NA
J: TRBJ2-7
V: TRBV11-2
CDR3: CASSSDRDTTYEQYF
DNA: TGTGCCAGCAGCTCGGACCGGGATACCACCTACGAGCAGTACTTC

D: NA
size: NA
J: TRBJ2-3
V: TRBV4-2
CDR3: CASSPGTIIPVDTLSTDTQYF
DNA: TGTGCCAGCAGCCCTGGAACAATAATCCCGGTGGACACCCTTAGCACAGATACGCAGTATTTT

D: NA
size: NA
J: TRBJ1-4
V: TRBV4-1
CDR3: CASSPGQLNEKLFF
DNA: TGCGCCAGCAGCCCAGGACAGCTTAATGAAAAACTGTTTTTT

D: TRBD2
size: few
J: TRBJ2-5
V: TRBV28
CDR3: CASSLGLAGGQETQYF
DNA: TGTGCCAGCAGTCTTGGACTAGCGGGGGGCCAAGAGACCCAGTACTTC

D: NA
size: NA
J: TRBJ2-2
V: TRBV29-1
CDR3: CSVLGRDHTGELFF
DNA: TGCAGCGTTCTAGGGCGGGACCACACCGGGGAGCTGTTTTTT

D: TRBD1
size: NA
J: TRBJ1-2
V: TRBV24-1
CDR3: CATSVTGDSGYTF
DNA: TGTGCCACCAGTGTGACAGGGGATTCTGGCTACACCTTC

D: TRBD2
size: NA
J: TRBJ2-7
V: TRBV29-1
CDR3: CSVEPSGGVYEQYF
DNA: TGCAGCGTTGAACCCAGCGGGGGGGTCTACGAGCAGTACTTC

D: NA
size: NA
J: TRBJ1-6
V: TRBV6-4
CDR3: CASSDSSTYNSPLHF
DNA: TGTGCCAGCAGTGACTCGTCCACCTATAATTCACCCCTCCACTTT

D: NA
size: NA
J: TRBJ2-6
V: TRBV19
CDR3: CASSIPGTGANVLTF
DNA: TGTGCCAGTAGTATACCCGGTACTGGGGCCAACGTCCTGACTTTC

D: NA
size: NA
J: TRBJ2-7
V: TRBV27
CDR3: CASSLGGGAPYEQYF
DNA: TGTGCCAGCAGTTTAGGGGGGGGCGCCCCCTACGAGCAGTACTTC

D: NA
size: NA
J: TRBJ1-5
V: TRBV19
CDR3: CASSPQDQPQHF
DNA: TGTGCCAGTAGTCCCCAGGATCAGCCCCAGCATTTT

D: TRBD1
size: NA
J: TRBJ2-7
V: TRBV7-8
CDR3: CASRPGQGYEQYF
DNA: TGTGCCAGCCGTCCGGGACAGGGATACGAGCAGTACTTC

D: NA
size: NA
J: TRBJ2-4
V: TRBV29-1
CDR3: CSAETGRNIQYF
DNA: TGCAGCGCAGAGACAGGAAGAAACATTCAGTACTTC